Here is one TCR beta chain with its context. Germline values: CDR1 SGHTA, CDR2 FQGNSA. With V trimmed by 10 bases and J by 6 bases, 7 bases remained unmatched. This CDR3 contains 13 residues. The data are from a study of blood T cell repertoires in COVID-19. Study in general: Spain, Italy and the United States supplied samples that represented acute and convalescent COVID-19. In each case, the material was cDNA or gDNA derived from T cells, B-cell-depleted T cells, or PBMCs.

Per the original data handling: Amplified reference gene primers provided the basis for estimating nucleated cell counts. This table comes from immunoSEQ multiplex PCR, and its TCRdb copy is limited to in-frame clones, with some not included. V and J calls and clone size are copied from that table; D and trimming were computed from the DNA. The sample carries about 180,000 clones, about nine tenths recorded once. Sequenced sample: peripheral blood. This rearrangement joins TRBV7-2 to TRBJ2-7; TRBD2 agrees at 12 bases. The clonotype was recovered from a woman in her twenties or thirties with acute or convalescent COVID-19. CDR3 in DNA: TGTGCCACTAGCGGGAGGGCCCTAGGCGAGCAGTACTTC. Its protein product is CATSGRALGEQYF.